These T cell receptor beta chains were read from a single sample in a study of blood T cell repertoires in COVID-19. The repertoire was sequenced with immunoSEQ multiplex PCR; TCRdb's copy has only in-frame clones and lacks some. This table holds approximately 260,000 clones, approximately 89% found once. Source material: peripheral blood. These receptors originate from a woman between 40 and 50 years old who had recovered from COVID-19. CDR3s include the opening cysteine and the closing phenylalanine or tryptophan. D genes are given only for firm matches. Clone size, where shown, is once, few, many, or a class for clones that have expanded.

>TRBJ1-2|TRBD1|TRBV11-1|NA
CASRGTGGYGYTF
TGTGCCAGCCGGGGGACAGGAGGGTATGGCTACACCTTC
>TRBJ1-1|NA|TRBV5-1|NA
CASSHSTPTPNTEAFF
TGCGCCAGCAGCCACTCAACGCCGACACCGAACACTGAAGCTTTCTTT
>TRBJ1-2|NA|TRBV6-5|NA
CASSLNGGGIYGYTF
TGTGCCAGCAGTCTCAACGGGGGGGGTATATATGGCTACACCTTC
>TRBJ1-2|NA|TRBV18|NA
CASSSGGDYGYTF
TGTGCCAGCTCCTCGGGGGGCGACTATGGCTACACCTTC
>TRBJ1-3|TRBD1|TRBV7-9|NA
CASSSGTEGNTIYF
TGTGCCAGCAGCTCGGGGACAGAAGGAAACACCATATATTTT
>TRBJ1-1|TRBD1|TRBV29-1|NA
CSATGQGLDTEAFF
TGCAGCGCGACCGGACAGGGGCTTGACACTGAAGCTTTCTTT
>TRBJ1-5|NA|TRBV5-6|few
CASSLWGRGNQPQHF
TGTGCCAGCAGCTTGTGGGGGAGGGGAAATCAGCCCCAGCATTTT
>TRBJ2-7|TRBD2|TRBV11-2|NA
CASSPLAGGPYSYEQYF
TGTGCCAGCAGCCCGCTAGCGGGGGGGCCTTATTCCTACGAGCAGTACTTC
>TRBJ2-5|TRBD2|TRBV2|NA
CASRATSVGETQYF
TGTGCCAGCAGAGCAACTAGCGTGGGAGAGACCCAGTACTTC
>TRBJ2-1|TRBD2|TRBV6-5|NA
CASSILAGLDEQFF
TGTGCCAGCAGTATTCTAGCGGGACTCGATGAGCAGTTCTTC
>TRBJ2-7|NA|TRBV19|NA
CASSRVTGYEQYF
TGTGCCAGTTCCCGAGTAACTGGCTACGAGCAGTACTTC
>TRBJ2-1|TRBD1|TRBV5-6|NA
CASSTLTGVGFF
TGTGCCAGCAGCACTTTGACAGGGGTTGGGTTCTTC
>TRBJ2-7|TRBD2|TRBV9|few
CASSVAASGGAYEQYF
TGTGCCAGCAGCGTAGCCGCTAGCGGGGGGGCTTACGAGCAGTACTTC
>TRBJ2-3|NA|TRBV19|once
CASSIWGGFSDNIPDTQYF
TGTGCCAGTAGTATTTGGGGAGGATTTTCAGACAATATCCCAGATACGCAGTATTTT
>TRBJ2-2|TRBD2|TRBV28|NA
CVSSSLAGGPGELFF
TGTGTCAGCAGTTCTTTAGCGGGGGGGCCGGGGGAGCTGTTTTTT
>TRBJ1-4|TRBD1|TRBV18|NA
CASSQGQSNKKLFF
TGTGCCAGCTCACAGGGACAGTCAAATAAAAAACTGTTTTTT
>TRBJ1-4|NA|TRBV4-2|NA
CASSQEGGNEKLFF
TGTGCCAGCAGCCAAGAGGGGGGGAATGAAAAACTGTTTTTT
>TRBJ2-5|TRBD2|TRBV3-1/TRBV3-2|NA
CASSQGLAAGSQETQYF
TGTGCCAGCAGCCAAGGTCTAGCGGCGGGCTCCCAAGAGACCCAGTACTTC
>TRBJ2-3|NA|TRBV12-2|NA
CASRLELAGGQVTDTQYF
TGTGCAAGTCGCTTAGAGCTCGCGGGGGGGCAGGTCACAGATACGCAGTATTTT
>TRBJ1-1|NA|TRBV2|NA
CASSRGAAEAFF
TGTGCCAGCAGTCGGGGAGCAGCCGAAGCTTTCTTT
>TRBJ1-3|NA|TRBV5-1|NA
CASSLAGLRMGNTIYF
TGCGCCAGCAGCCTGGCGGGGTTAAGGATGGGAAACACCATATATTTT
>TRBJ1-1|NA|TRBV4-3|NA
CASSQDLPGLNTEAFF
TGCGCCAGCAGCCAAGATCTTCCAGGTTTGAACACTGAAGCTTTCTTT
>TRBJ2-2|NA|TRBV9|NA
CASSPTGLHTGELFF
TGTGCCAGCAGCCCTACCGGACTGCACACCGGGGAGCTGTTTTTT
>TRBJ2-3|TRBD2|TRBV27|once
CASSPRTSGSDTQYF
TGTGCCAGCAGTCCTCGGACTAGCGGATCAGATACGCAGTATTTT
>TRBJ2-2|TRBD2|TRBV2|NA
CASSWGVYSGDTGELFF
TGTGCCAGCAGTTGGGGAGTATATAGCGGGGACACCGGGGAGCTGTTTTTT
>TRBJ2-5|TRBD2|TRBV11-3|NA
CASSSRTSGRVLAQETQYF
TGTGCCAGCAGCTCTAGGACTAGCGGGAGGGTCCTAGCCCAAGAGACCCAGTACTTC
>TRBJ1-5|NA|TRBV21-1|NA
CASSQRGGHQPQHF
TGTGCCAGCAGCCAAAGGGGGGGGCATCAGCCCCAGCATTTT
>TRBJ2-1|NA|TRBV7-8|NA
CASSLAYNNNEQFF
TGTGCCAGCAGCTTAGCGTACAACAACAATGAGCAGTTCTTC